This T cell receptor beta chain was captured in a study of T cells after posttransplantation cyclophosphamide. The assay was immunoSEQ multiplex PCR, and TCRdb's table has in-frame clones only and misses some. The data hold 23,000 or so clones, with about nine tenths observed a single time. V shed 7 bases and J shed 7 bases, with 13 bases lying between them. This CDR3 has 12 amino acids. Germline V lookup: CDR1 ENHRY, CDR2 SYGVKD. Cyclophosphamide on days +3 and +4 followed busulfan-fludarabine conditioning and a marrow graft. The sequence came from a female patient aged 30 to 40 who received an allogeneic stem cell transplant from an unrelated donor, was CMV-positive, and had no GVHD. Some T cells may trace back to the graft donor. Sequences were derived from PBMCs, sampled after allogeneic stem cell transplant with posttransplant cyclophosphamide. The V gene is TRBV10-3, the J gene TRBJ1-1; D ambiguous. CDR3 coding DNA: TGTGCCATCAAAACAGCCTCGTTTGAAGCTTTCTTT. It translates to CAIKTASFEAFF.